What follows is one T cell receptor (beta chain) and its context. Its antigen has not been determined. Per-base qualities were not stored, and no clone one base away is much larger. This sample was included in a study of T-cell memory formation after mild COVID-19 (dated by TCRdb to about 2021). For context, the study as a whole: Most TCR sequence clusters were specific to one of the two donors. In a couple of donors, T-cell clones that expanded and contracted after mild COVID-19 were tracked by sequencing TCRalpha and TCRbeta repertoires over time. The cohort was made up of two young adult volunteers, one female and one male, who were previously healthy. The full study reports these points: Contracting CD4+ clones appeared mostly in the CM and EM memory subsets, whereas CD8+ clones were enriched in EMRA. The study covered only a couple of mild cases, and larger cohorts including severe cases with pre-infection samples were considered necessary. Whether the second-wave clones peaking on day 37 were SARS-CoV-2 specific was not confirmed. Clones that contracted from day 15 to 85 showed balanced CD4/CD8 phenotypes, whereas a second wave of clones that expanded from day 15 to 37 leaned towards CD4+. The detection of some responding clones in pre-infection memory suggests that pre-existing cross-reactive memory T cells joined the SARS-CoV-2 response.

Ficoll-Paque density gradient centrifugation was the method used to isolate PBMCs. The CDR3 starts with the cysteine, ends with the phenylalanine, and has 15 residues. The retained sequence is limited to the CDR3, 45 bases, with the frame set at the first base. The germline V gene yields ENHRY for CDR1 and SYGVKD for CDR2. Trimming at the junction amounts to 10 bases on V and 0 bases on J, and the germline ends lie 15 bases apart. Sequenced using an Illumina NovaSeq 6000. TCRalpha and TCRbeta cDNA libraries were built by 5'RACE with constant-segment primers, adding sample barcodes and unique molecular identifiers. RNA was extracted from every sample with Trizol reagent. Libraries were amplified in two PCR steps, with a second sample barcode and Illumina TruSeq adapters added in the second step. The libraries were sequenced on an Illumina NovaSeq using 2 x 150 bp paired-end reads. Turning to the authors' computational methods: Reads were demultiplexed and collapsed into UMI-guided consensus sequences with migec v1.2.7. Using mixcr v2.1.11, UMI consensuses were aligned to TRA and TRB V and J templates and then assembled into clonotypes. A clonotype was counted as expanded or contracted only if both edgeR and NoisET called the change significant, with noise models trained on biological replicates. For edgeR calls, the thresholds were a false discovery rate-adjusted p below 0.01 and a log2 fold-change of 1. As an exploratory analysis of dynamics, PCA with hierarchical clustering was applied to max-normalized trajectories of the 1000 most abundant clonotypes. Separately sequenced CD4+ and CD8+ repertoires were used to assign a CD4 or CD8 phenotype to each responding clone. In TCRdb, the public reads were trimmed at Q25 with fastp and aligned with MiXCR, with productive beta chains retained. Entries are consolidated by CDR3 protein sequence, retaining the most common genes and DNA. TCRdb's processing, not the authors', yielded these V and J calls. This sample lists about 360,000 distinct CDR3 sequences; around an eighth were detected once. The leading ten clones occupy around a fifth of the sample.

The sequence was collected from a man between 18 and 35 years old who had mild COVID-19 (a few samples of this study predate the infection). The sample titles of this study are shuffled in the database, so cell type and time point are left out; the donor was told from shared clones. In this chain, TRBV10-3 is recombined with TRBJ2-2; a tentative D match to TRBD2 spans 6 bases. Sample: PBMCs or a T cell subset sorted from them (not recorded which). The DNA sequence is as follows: TGTGCCAGCCTGGGGGGACCAACGAACACCGGGGAGCTGTTTTTT. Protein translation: CASLGGPTNTGELFF.